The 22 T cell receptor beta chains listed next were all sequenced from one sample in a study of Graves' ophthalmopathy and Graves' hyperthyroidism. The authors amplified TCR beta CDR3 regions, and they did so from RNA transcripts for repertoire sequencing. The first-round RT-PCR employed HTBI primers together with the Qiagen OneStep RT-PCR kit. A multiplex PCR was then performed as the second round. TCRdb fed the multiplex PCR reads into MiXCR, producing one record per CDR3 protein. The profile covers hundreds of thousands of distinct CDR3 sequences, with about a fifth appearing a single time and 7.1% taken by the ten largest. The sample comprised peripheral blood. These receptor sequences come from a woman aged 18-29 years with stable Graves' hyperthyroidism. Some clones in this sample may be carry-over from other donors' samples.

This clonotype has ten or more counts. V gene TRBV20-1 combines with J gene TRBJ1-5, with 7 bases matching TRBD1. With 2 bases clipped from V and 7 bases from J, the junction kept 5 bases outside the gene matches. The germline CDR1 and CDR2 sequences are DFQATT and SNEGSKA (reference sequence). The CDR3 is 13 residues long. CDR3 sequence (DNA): TGCAGTGCTAGAAACGACAGGGTGCAGCCCCAGCATTTT. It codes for CSARNDRVQPQHF.

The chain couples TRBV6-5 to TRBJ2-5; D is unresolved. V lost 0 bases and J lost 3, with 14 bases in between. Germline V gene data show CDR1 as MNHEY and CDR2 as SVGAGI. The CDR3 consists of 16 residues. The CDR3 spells CASSYSWSAAEETQYF. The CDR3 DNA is TGTGCCAGCAGTTACTCGTGGTCGGCAGCCGAAGAGACCCAGTACTTC.

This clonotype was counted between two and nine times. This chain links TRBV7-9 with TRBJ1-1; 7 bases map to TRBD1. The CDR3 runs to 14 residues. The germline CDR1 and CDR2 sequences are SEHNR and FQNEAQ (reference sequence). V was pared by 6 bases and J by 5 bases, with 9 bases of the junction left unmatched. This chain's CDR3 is CASRPARGRTEAFF. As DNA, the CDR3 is TGTGCCAGCAGGCCCGCCAGGGGGAGGACTGAAGCTTTCTTT.

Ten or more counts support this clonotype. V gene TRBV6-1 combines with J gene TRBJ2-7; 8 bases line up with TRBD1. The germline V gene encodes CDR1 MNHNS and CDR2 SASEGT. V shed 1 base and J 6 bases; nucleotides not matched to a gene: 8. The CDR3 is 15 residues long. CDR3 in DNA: TGTGCCAGCAGTGAAGTAGGACAGGGTGTCGGCGAGCAGTACTTC. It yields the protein CASSEVGQGVGEQYF.

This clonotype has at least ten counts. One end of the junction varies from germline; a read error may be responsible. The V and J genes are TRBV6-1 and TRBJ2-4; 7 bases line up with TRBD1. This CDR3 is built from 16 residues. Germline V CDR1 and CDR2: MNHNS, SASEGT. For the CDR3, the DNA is TGTGCCAGCAGCCCCTTGGACAGGACGGCCAAAAACATTAAGTACTTC. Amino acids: CASSPLDRTAKNIKYF.

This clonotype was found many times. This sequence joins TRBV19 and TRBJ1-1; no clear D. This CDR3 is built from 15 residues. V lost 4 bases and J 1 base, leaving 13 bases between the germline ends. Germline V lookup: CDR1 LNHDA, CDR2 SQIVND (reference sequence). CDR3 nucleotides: TGTGCCAGTAGTACTCATGGCGCCAGGAACACTGAAGCTTTCTTT. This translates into CASSTHGARNTEAFF.

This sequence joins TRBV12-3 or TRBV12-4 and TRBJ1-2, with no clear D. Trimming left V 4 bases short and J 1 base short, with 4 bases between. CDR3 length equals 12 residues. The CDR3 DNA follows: TGTGCCAGCAGTTGGAATAACTATGGCTACACCTTC. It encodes CASSWNNYGYTF.

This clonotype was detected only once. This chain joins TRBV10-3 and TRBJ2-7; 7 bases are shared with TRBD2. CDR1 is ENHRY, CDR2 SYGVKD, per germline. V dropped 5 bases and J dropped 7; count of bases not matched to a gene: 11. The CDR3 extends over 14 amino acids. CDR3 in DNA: TGTGCCATCAGTCGGGAGGTGGCGACGGGAGAGCAGTACTTC. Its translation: CAISREVATGEQYF.

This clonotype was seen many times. The DNA of the CDR3 is TGTGCCACCAGCAGAGAGAGTCGCTCTTCCGACCACCAAGAGACCCAGTACTTC. It is translated as CATSRESRSSDHQETQYF. J is TRBJ2-5 and V is TRBV15; no clear D gene. The CDR3 sequence is 18 residues long. The ends were cut back, 0 bases at V and 0 bases at J, with 17 bases in the middle. Germline V gives CDR1 LNHNV, CDR2 YYDKDF (reference sequence).

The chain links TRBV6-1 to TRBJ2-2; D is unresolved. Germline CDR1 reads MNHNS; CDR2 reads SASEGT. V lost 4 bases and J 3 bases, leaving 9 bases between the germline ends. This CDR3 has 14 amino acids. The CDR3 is CASSATTYTGELFF. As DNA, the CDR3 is TGTGCCAGCAGTGCCACGACGTACACCGGGGAGCTGTTTTTT.

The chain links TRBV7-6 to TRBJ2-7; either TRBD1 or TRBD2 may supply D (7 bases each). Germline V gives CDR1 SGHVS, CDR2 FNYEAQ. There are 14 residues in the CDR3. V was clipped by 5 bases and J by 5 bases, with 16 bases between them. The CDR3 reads CASSPGGGLHEQYF. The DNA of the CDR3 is TGTGCCAGCAGCCCAGGGGGGGGTCTCCACGAGCAGTACTTC.

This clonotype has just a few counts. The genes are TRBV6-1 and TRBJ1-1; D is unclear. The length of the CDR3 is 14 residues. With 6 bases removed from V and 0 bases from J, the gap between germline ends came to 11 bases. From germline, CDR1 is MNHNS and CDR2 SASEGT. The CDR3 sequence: CASRRRDLNTEAFF. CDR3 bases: TGTGCCAGCAGGAGGAGGGATTTGAACACTGAAGCTTTCTTT.

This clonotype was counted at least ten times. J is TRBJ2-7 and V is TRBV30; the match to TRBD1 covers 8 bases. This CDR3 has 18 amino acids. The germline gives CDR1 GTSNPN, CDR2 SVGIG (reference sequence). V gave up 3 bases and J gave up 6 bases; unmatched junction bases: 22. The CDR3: CAWRRQGAQIEVSREQYF. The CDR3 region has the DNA TGTGCCTGGAGGAGGCAGGGGGCGCAGATTGAGGTGAGCCGCGAGCAGTACTTC.

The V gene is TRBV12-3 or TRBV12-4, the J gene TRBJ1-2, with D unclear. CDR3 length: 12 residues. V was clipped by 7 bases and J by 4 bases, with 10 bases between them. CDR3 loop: CASTGITYGYTF. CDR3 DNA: TGTGCCAGCACCGGGATTACCTATGGCTACACCTTC.

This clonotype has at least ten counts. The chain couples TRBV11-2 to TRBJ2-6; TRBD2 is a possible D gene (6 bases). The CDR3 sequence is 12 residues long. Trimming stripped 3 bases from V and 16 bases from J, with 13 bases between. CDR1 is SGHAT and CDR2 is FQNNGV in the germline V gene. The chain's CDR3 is CASSFGGHDLTF. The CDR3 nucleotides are TGTGCCAGCAGCTTTGGAGGGCACGATCTGACTTTC.

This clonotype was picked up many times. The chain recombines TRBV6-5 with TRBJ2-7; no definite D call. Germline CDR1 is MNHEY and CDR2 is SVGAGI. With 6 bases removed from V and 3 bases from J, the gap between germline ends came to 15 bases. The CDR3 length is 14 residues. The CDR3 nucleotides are TGTGCCAGCAGGCGCTCAGCAGGCGACTACGAGCAGTACTTC. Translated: CASRRSAGDYEQYF.

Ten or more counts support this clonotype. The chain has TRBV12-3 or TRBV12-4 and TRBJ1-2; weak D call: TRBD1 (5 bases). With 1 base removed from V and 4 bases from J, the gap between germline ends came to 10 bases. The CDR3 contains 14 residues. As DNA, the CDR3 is TGTGCCAGCAGTTTAGATCCAGGGAGCTATGGCTACACCTTC. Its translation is CASSLDPGSYGYTF.

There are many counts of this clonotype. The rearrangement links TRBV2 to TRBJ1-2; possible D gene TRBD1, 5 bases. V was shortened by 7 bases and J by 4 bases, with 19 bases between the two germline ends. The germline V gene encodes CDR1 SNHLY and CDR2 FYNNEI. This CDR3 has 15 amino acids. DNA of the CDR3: TGTGCCAGCAACCGGGACGACCTAGGAGGCTATGGCTACACCTTC. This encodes CASNRDDLGGYGYTF.

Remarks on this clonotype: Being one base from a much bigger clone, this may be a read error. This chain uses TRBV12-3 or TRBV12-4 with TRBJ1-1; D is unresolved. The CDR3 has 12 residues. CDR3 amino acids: CACSLPESGAFF. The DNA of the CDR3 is TGTGCCTGCAGTTTACCGGAATCAGGAGCTTTCTTT.

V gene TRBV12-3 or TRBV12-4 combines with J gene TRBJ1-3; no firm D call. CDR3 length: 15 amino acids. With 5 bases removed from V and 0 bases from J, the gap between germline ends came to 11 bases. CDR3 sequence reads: CASSPRRGSGNTIYF. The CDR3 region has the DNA TGTGCCAGCAGTCCGCGGCGCGGCTCTGGAAACACCATATATTTT.

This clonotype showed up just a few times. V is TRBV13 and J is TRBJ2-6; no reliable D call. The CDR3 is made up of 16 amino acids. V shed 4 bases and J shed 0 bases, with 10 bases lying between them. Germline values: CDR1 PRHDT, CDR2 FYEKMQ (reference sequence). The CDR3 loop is CASSYRHFSGANVLTF. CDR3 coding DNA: TGTGCCAGCAGCTACCGACACTTCTCTGGGGCCAACGTCCTGACTTTC.

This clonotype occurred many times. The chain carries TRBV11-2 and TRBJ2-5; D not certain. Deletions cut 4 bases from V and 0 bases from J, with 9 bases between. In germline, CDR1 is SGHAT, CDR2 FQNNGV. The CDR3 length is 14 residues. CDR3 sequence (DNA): TGTGCCAGCAGCTGGTGGCCGAACCAAGAGACCCAGTACTTC. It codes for CASSWWPNQETQYF.